This TCR beta chain was sequenced in a study of lung T cells in sarcoidosis with Löfgren's syndrome. Study-level background: Repertoire analyses centered on Löfgren's syndrome patients.

Germline V CDR1 and CDR2: MNHEY, SVGEGT. The CDR3 contains 13 residues. With 10 bases clipped from V and 2 bases from J, the junction kept 4 bases outside the gene matches. Using its own MiXCR run on the reads, TCRdb lists one record per CDR3 protein. This table has tens of thousands of distinct CDR3 sequences, around 21% appearing once. This clonotype appeared many times. Its specificity is not known. Study-wide results and caveats: TRAV12-1 and TRBV2 were reportedly most expanded in Löfgren's patients. Paired TRAV12-1/TRBV2 TCRs showed CDR3 homology and preferential pairing.

The source is a human donor with sarcoidosis (Löfgren's syndrome or another form), or a control subject (not recorded which). Specimen: CD4+ T cells from PBMCs. This sequence joins TRBV6-2 or TRBV6-3 and TRBJ2-1, with 8 bases lining up with TRBD2. The CDR3 reads CATSGLAYNEQFF. In nucleotides, the CDR3 is TGTGCCACGTCGGGACTAGCCTACAATGAGCAGTTCTTC.